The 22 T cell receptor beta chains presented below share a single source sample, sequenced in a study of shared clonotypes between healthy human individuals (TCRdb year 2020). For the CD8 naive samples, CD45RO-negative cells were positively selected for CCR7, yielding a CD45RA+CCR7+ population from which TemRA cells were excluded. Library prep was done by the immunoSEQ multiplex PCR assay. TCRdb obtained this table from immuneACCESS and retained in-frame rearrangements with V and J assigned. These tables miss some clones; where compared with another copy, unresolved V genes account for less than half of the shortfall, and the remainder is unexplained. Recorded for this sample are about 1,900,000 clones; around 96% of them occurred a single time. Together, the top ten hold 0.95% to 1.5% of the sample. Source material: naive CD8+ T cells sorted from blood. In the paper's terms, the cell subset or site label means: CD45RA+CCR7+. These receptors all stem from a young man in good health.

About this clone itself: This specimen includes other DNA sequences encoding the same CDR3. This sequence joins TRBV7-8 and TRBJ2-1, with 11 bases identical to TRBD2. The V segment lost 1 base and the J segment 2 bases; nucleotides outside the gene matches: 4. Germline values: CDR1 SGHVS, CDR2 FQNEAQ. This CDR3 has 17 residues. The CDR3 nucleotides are TGTGCCAGCAGCTTAGGCCTAGCGGGAGGACCCTACAATGAGCAGTTCTTC. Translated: CASSLGLAGGPYNEQFF. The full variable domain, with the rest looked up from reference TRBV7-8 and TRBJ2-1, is GAGVSQSPRYKVAKRGQDVALRCDPISGHVSLFWYQQALGQGPEFLTYFQNEAQLDKSGLPSDRFFAERPEGSVSTLKIQRTQQEDSAVYLCASSLGLAGGPYNEQFFGPGTRLTVL.

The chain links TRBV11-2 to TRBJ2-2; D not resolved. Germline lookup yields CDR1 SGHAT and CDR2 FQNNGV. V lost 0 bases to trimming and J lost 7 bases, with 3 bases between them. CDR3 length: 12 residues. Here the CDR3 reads CASSLDVGELFF. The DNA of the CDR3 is TGTGCCAGCAGCTTAGATGTCGGGGAGCTGTTTTTT.

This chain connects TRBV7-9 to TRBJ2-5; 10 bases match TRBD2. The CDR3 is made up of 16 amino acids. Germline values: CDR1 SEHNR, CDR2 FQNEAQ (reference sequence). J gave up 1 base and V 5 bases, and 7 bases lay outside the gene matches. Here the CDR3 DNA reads TGTGCCAGCAGCCCAAGACTAGCGGGCCTCCAAGAGACCCAGTACTTC. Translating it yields CASSPRLAGLQETQYF.

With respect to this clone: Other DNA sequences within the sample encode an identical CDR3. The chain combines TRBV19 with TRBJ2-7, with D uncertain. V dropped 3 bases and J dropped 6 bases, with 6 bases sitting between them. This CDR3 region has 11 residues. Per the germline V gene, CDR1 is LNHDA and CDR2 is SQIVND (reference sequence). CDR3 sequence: CASSILGEQYF. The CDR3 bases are TGTGCCAGTAGTATTTTGGGCGAGCAGTACTTC.

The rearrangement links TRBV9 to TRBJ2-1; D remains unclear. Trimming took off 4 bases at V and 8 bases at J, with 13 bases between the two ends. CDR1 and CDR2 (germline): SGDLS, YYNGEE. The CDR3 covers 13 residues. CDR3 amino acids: CASSPQLRDEQFF. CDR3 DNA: TGTGCCAGCAGCCCACAACTAAGGGATGAGCAGTTCTTC.

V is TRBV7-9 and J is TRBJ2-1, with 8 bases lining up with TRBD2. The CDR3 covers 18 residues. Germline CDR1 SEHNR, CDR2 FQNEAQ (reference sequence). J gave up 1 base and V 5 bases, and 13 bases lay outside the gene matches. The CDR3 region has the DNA TGTGCCAGCAGCCCGGGGGATTTGCGGGAGGTTTCCTACAATGAGCAGTTCTTC. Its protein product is CASSPGDLREVSYNEQFF.

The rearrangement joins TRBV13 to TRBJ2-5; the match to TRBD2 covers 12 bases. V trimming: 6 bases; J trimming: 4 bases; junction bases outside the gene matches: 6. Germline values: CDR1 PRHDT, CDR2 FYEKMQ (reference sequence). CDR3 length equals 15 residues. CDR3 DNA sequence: TGTGCCAGCAGTCAACAGACTAGCGGGAGAGAGACCCAGTACTTC. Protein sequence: CASSQQTSGRETQYF.

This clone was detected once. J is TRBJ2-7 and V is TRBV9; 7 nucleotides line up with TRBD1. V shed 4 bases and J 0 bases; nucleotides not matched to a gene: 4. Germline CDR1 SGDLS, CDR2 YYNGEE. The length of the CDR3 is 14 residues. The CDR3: CASSPGQTSYEQYF. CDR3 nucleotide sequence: TGTGCCAGCAGCCCGGGACAGACCTCCTACGAGCAGTACTTC.

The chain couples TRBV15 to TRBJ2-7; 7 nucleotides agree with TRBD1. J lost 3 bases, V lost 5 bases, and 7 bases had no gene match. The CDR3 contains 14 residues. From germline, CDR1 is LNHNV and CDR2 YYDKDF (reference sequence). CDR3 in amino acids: CATSPGTEYYEQYF. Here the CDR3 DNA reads TGTGCCACCAGCCCCGGGACAGAGTACTACGAGCAGTACTTC.

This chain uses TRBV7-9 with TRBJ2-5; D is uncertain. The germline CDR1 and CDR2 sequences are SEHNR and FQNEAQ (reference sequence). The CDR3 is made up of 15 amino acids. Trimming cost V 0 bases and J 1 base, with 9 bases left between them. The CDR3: CASSLAGAGQETQYF. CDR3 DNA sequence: TGTGCCAGCAGCTTAGCGGGCGCAGGCCAAGAGACCCAGTACTTC.

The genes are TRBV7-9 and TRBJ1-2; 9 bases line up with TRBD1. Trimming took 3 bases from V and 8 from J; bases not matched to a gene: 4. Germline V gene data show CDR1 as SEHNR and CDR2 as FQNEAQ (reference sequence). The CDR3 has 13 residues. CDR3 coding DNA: TGTGCCAGCAGCTTCCCCGGGACAGGGGGCTACACCTTC. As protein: CASSFPGTGGYTF.

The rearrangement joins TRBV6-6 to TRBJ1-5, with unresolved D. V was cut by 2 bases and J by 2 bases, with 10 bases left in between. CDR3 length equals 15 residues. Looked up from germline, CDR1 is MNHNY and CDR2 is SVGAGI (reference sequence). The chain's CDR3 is CASSYNLLRNQPQHF. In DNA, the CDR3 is TGTGCCAGCAGTTACAACCTCTTGCGCAATCAGCCCCAGCATTTT.

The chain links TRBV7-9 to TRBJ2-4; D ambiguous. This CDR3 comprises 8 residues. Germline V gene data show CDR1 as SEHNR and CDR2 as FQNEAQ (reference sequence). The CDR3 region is CATNIQYF. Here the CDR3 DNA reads TGTGCGACAAACATTCAGTACTTC.

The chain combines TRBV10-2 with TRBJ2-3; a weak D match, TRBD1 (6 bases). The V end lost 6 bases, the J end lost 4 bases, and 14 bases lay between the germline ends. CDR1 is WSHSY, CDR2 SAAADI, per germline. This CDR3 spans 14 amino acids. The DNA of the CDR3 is TGCGCCAGCAGCGCGACAGGTCAACCAGATACGCAGTATTTT. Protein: CASSATGQPDTQYF.

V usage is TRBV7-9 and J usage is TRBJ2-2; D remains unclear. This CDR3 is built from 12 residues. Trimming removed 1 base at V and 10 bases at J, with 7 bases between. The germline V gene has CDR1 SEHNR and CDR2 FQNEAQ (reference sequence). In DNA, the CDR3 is TGTGCCAGCAGCTTAGGCCCCTCGGAGCTGTTTTTT. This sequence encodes CASSLGPSELFF.

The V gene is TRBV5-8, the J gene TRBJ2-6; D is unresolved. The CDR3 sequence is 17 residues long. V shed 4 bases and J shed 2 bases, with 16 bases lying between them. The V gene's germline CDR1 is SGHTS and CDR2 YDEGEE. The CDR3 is CASSPDDMGTGANVLTF. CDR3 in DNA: TGTGCCAGCAGCCCGGATGACATGGGCACTGGGGCCAACGTCCTGACTTTC.

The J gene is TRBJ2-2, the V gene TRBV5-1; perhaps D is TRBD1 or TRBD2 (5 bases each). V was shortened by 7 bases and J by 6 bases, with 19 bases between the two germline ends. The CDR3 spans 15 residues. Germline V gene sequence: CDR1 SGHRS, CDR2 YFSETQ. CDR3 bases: TGCGCCAGCGAGACCGGGACCCTACGCCCCGGGGAGCTGTTTTTT. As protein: CASETGTLRPGELFF. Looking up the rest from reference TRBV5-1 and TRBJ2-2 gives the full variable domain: KAGVTQTPRYLIKTRGQQVTLSCSPISGHRSVSWYQQTPGQGLQFLFEYFSETQRNKGNFPGRFSGRQFSNSRSEMNVSTLELGDSALYLCASETGTLRPGELFFGEGSRLTVL.

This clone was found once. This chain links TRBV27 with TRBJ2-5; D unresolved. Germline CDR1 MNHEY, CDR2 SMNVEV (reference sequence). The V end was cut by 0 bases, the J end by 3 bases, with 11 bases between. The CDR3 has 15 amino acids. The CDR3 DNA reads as TGTGCCAGCAGTTTATCGGCAGGAGCTGAAGAGACCCAGTACTTC. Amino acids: CASSLSAGAEETQYF.

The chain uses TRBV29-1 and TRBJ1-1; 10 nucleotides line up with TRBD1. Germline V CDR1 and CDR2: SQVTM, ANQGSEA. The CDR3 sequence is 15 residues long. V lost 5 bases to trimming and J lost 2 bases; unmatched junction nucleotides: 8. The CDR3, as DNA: TGCAGCGTTCTTGGGACAGGGGAGGGAAACACTGAAGCTTTCTTT. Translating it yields CSVLGTGEGNTEAFF. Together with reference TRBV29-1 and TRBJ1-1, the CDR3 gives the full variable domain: SAVISQKPSRDICQRGTSLTIQCQVDSQVTMMFWYRQQPGQSLTLIATANQGSEATYESGFVIDKFPISRPNLTFSTLTVSNMSPEDSSIYLCSVLGTGEGNTEAFFGQGTRLTVV.

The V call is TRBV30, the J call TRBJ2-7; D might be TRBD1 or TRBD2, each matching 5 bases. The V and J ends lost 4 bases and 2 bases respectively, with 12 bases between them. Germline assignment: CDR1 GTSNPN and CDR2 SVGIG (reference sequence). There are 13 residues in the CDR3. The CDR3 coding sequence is TGTGCCTGGACACATGGGGGAACCTACGAGCAGTACTTC. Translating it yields CAWTHGGTYEQYF. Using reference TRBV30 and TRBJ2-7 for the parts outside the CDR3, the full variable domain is SQTIHQWPATLVQPVGSPLSLECTVEGTSNPNLYWYRQAAGRGLQLLFYSVGIGQISSEVPQNLSASRPQDRQFILSSKKLLLSDSGFYLCAWTHGGTYEQYFGPGTRLTVT.

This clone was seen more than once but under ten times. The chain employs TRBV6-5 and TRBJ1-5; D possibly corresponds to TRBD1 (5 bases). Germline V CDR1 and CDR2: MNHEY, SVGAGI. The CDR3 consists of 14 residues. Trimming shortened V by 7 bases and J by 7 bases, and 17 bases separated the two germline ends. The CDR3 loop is CASTPGHGNQPQHF. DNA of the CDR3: TGTGCCAGCACCCCGGGGCATGGGAACCAGCCCCAGCATTTT.

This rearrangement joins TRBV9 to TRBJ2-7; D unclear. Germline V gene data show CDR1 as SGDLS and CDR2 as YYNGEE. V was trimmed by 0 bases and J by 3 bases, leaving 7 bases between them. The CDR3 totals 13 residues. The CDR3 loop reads CASSVDDNYEQYF. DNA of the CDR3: TGTGCCAGCAGCGTAGACGACAACTACGAGCAGTACTTC.